This entry concerns a single TCR beta chain. This clonotype was recorded a few times. The antigen this receptor binds is unknown. No base-level quality is on record; no much larger clone is a single base apart. The germline V gene provides CDR1 SGHRS and CDR2 YFSETQ. V and J lose 4 bases and 2 bases, and a span of 13 bases separates them. The CDR3, cysteine through phenylalanine, is 14 amino acids long. Just CDR3 DNA is preserved here, 42 bases in frame from base 1. These reads were obtained on an Illumina MiSeq. The public sequencing data were trimmed at Q25 with fastp and processed into clonotypes with MiXCR by TCRdb, which kept only in-frame beta chains. Identical CDR3 proteins give one entry, which carries the most common genes and DNA. The sample records approximately 1,400 distinct CDR3 sequences, around 30% of which are singletons. About 20% of the sample is in the top ten clones. This entry belongs to a study of T cell repertoires in enteric fever (dated by TCRdb to 2017 to 2018). About the investigation overall: The study reconstructed the Salmonella-specific repertoire of circulating effector CD4+ T cells from volunteers experimentally challenged with Salmonella Typhi or Paratyphi A. Circulating effector CD4+ T cells that responded to Salmonella infection were identified with mass cytometry. T cells, including ex vivo, were stained with tetramers that had been loaded with variants of the CdtB(105-125) peptide (SP110Y, ST110H). Live fluorescence barcoding was joined in the study by mass cytometry, by T cell receptor sequencing and by unbiased single-cell cloning. What the authors observed across the whole study: Among the expanded clonotypes were cross-reactive responses to distantly related Salmonella serovars as well as clones that recognized antigens unique to S. Typhi or S. Paratyphi A. Single amino acid variations in the immunodominant proteins CdtB and PhoN appeared to drive accumulation of T cells not cross-reacting between serovars. S. Typhi- and S. Paratyphi A-specific immunodominant T cell antigens were identified as HlyE and CdtB, respectively.

The chain joins TRBV5-1 to TRBJ2-7, with an unclear D gene assignment. The sequenced sample consisted of CCR7- CD38- CD4+ T cells from PBMCs. This receptor was taken from a human donor with Salmonella enteric fever, either typhoid or paratyphoid (not recorded which). The CDR3 loop reads CASSTDRYPYEQYF. DNA sequence: TGCGCCAGCAGCACAGACCGATATCCCTACGAGCAGTACTTC.